These 8 T cell receptor beta chains were sequenced from one sample in a study of OX40 agonist ivuxolimab in advanced cancers. Method: immunoSEQ multiplex PCR; TCRdb's copy keeps in-frame clones and lacks some. The sample includes more than 95,000 clones, just under 95% of them seen just once. This specimen was CD4+ or CD8+ T cells sorted from blood, taken in a trial of the OX40 agonist ivuxolimab. These receptors were taken from an adult with an advanced solid tumor such as melanoma, head and neck, liver or kidney cancer.

This clone was observed a single time. This chain uses TRBV5-4 with TRBJ1-5; D possibly corresponds to TRBD1 (5 bases). Germline lookup yields CDR1 SGHNT and CDR2 YYREEE (reference sequence). V was cut by 1 base and J by 1 base, with 12 bases left in between. This CDR3 is built from 16 residues. The CDR3 region is CASSLKGEGSNQPQHF. As DNA, the CDR3 is TGTGCCAGCAGCTTGAAAGGGGAAGGAAGCAATCAGCCCCAGCATTTT.

The rearrangement joins TRBV5-1 to TRBJ2-3; D possibly corresponds to TRBD1 (6 bases). CDR1 and CDR2 from the germline V gene are SGHRS and YFSETQ. Trimming removed 5 bases at V and 10 bases at J, with 14 bases between. This CDR3 comprises 12 residues. The CDR3 region has the DNA TGCGCCAGCAGTCCTCAGGGGATATCGCAGTATTTT. Translated, it gives CASSPQGISQYF.

V is TRBV5-6 and J is TRBJ2-7; D may match TRBD1 or TRBD2 (5 bases each). Germline CDR1 SGHDT, CDR2 YYEEEE. This CDR3 comprises 12 residues. V was trimmed by 3 bases and J by 3 bases, leaving 7 bases between them. The CDR3: CASSWGIYEQYF. In DNA form, the CDR3 reads TGTGCCAGCAGCTGGGGGATCTACGAGCAGTACTTC.

V is TRBV19 and J is TRBJ1-1; a possible D gene is TRBD1 (6 bases). Trimming cost V 2 bases and J 3 bases, with 13 bases left between them. The CDR3 length is 15 residues. Germline values: CDR1 LNHDA, CDR2 SQIVND (reference sequence). The CDR3 DNA is TGTGCCAGTAGTATACTCACAGGGATCGACACTGAAGCTTTCTTT. This gives the protein CASSILTGIDTEAFF.

V gene TRBV27 combines with J gene TRBJ2-1, with 8 bases lining up with TRBD2. V dropped 2 bases and J dropped 8; count of bases not matched to a gene: 5. CDR1 is MNHEY, CDR2 SMNVEV, per germline (reference sequence). This CDR3 is 14 amino acids long. The CDR3 region is CASSLRSGRDEQFF. In DNA form, the CDR3 reads TGTGCCAGCAGTTTACGTTCCGGGAGGGATGAGCAGTTCTTC.

V is TRBV7-9 and J is TRBJ1-2, with D hard to call. This CDR3 is built from 11 residues. Germline V gene data show CDR1 as SEHNR and CDR2 as FQNEAQ (reference sequence). V lost 4 bases and J 4 bases, leaving 4 bases between the germline ends. CDR3 in amino acids: CASSSVYGYTF. The CDR3 DNA reads TGTGCCAGCAGCTCCGTCTATGGCTACACCTTC.

J is TRBJ2-7 and V is TRBV28, with TRBD1 matching 9 bases. The CDR3 spans 16 residues. CDR1 is MDHEN and CDR2 is SYDVKM in the germline V gene. The junction had 8 bases not matched to a gene; V was cut back by 3 bases and J by 2 bases. The CDR3 loop reads CASSFQYGTGPYEQYF. The DNA of the CDR3 is TGTGCCAGCAGTTTCCAATACGGGACAGGGCCCTACGAGCAGTACTTC.

This chain uses TRBV28 with TRBJ2-7; possibly TRBD1 for D (5 bases). Trimming took 2 bases from V and 7 from J, leaving 9 bases between them. The CDR3 covers 12 residues. Germline V CDR1 and CDR2: MDHEN, SYDVKM. The DNA of the CDR3 is TGTGCCAGCAGTTTAGACAGCCCGGAGCAGTACTTC. Amino acids: CASSLDSPEQYF.